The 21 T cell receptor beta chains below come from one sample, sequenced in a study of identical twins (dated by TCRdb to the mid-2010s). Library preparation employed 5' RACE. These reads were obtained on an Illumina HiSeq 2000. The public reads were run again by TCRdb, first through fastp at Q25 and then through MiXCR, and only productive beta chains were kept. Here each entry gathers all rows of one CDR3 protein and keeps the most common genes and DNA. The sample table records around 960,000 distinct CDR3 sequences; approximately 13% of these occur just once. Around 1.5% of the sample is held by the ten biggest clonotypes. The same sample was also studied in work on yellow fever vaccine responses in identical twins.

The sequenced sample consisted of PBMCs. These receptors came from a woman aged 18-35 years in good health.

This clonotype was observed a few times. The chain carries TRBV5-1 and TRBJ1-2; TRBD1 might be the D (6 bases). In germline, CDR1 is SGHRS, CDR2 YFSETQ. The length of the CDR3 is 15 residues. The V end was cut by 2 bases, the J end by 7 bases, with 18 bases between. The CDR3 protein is CASSLQGSRWCGYTF. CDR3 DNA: TGCGCCAGCAGCTTACAGGGTTCCCGCTGGTGTGGCTACACCTTC.

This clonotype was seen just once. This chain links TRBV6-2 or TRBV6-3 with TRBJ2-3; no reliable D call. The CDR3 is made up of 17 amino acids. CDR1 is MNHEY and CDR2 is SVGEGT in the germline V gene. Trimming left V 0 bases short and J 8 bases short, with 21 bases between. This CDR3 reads CASSYSPRAHPLSTQYF. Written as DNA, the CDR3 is TGTGCCAGCAGTTACTCCCCTCGGGCGCACCCGCTTAGTACGCAGTATTTT.

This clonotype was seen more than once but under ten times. CDR3 sequence (DNA): TGTGCCACCAGTGAGCCGGGACAGGGAAACTATGGCTACACCTTC. Protein: CATSEPGQGNYGYTF. V usage is TRBV24-1 and J usage is TRBJ1-2; TRBD1 agrees at 9 bases. After removal of 4 bases from V and 2 bases from J, the junction contained 4 bases not matched to a gene. Germline V CDR1 and CDR2: KGHDR, SFDVKD. The CDR3 is 15 residues long.

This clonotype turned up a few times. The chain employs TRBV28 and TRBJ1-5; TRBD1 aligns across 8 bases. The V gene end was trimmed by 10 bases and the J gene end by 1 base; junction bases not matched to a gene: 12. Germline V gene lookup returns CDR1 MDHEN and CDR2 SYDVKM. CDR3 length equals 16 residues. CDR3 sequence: CAIWDRKGGSNQPQHF. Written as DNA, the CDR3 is TGTGCCATTTGGGACAGGAAGGGAGGGAGCAATCAGCCCCAGCATTTT. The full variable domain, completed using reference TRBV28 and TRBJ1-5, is DVKVTQSSRYLVKRTGEKVFLECVQDMDHENMFWYRQDPGLGLRLIYFSYDVKMKEKGDIPEGYSVSREKKERFSLILESASTNQTSMYLCAIWDRKGGSNQPQHFGDGTRLSIL.

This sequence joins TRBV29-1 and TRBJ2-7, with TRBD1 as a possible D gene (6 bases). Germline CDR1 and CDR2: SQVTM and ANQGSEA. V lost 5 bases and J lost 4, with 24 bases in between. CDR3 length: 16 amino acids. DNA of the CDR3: TGCAGCGTTCCCAACTTCCTCAGGGGAAAGGCTTACGAGCAGTACGTC. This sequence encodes CSVPNFLRGKAYEQYV.

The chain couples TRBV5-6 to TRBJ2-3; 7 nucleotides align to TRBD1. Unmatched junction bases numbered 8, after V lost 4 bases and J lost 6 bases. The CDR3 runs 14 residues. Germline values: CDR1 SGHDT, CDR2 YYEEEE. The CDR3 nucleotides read TGTGCCAGCAGCAACCGGGACAGACAGGATACGCAGTATTTT. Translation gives CASSNRDRQDTQYF.

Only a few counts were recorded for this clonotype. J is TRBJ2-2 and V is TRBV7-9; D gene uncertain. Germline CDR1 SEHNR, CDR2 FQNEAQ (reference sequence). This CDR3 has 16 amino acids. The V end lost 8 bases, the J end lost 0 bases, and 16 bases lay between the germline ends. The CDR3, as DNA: TGTGCCAGCCCGAGGTCCAGGACGACGAACACCGGGGAGCTGTTTTTT. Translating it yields CASPRSRTTNTGELFF. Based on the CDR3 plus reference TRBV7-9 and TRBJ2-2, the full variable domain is DTGVSQNPRHKITKRGQNVTFRCDPISEHNRLYWYRQTLGQGPEFLTYFQNEAQLEKSRLLSDRFSAERPKGSFSTLEIQRTEQGDSAMYLCASPRSRTTNTGELFFGEGSRLTVL.

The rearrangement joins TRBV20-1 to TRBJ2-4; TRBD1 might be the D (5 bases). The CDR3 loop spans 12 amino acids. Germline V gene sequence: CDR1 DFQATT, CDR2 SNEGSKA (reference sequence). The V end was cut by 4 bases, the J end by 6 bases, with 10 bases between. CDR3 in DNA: TGCAGTGCTATAGGGGAAAGAAACATTCAGTACTTC. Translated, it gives CSAIGERNIQYF.

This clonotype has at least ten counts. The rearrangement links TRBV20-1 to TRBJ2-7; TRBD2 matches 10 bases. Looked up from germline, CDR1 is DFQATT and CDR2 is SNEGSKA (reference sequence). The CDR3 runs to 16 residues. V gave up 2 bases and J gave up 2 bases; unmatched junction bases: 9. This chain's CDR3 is CSARSAGTSDTYEQYF. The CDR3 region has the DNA TGCAGTGCTAGATCCGCGGGGACTAGCGACACCTACGAGCAGTACTTC.

In DNA, the CDR3 is TGCGCCAGCAGCTTGGAAGGGTCTGATTACAATGAGCAGTTCTTC. Translated, it gives CASSLEGSDYNEQFF. The chain combines TRBV5-1 with TRBJ2-1, with D hard to call. Trimming took 0 bases from V and 4 from J, leaving 11 bases between them. Germline V gives CDR1 SGHRS, CDR2 YFSETQ. The CDR3 runs to 15 residues.

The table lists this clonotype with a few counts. CDR3 sequence: CASSSLAHTQYF. CDR3 in DNA: TGTGCCAGCAGTTCACTAGCGCATACGCAGTATTTT. This chain joins TRBV12-3 or TRBV12-4 and TRBJ2-3; TRBD2 aligns across 7 bases. J lost 7 bases, V lost 4 bases, and 2 bases had no gene match. The CDR3 has 12 residues.

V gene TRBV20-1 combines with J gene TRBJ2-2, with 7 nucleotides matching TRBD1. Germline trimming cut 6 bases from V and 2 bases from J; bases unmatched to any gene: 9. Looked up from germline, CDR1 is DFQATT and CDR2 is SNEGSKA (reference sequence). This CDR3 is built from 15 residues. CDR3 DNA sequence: TGCAGTGCAACAGCAGGGGGACCTAACACCGGGGAGCTGTTTTTT. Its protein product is CSATAGGPNTGELFF.

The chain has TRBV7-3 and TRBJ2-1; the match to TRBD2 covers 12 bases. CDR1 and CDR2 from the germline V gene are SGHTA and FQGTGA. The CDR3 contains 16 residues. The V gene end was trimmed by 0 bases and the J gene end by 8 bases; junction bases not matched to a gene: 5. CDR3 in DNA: TGTGCCAGCAGCTTAACTACTAGCGGGAGGTTGGATGAGCAGTTCTTC. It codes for CASSLTTSGRLDEQFF.

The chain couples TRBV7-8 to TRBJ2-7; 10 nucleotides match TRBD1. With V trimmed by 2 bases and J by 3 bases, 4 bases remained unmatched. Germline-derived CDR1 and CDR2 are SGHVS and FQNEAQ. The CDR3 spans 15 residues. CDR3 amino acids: CASSLWGQGFYEQYF. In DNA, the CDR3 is TGTGCCAGCAGCTTATGGGGACAGGGGTTCTACGAGCAGTACTTC.

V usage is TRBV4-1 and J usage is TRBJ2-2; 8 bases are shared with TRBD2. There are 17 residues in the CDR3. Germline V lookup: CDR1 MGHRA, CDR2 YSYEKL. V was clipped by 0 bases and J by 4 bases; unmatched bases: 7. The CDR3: CASSQDRRTSRTGELFF. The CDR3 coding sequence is TGCGCCAGCAGCCAAGATCGGAGGACTAGCCGCACCGGGGAGCTGTTTTTT.

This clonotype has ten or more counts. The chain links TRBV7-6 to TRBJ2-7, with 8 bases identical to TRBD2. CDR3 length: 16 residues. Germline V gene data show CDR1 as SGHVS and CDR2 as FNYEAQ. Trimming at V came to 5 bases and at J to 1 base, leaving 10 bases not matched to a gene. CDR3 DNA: TGTGCCAGCAGCCCAGTGGGAGCGGGAGTATCCTACGAGCAGTACTTC. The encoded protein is CASSPVGAGVSYEQYF.

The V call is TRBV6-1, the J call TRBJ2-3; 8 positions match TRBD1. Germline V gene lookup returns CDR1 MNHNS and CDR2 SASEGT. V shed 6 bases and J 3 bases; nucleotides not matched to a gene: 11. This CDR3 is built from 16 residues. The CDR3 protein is CASRPLWDRWTDTQYF. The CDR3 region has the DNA TGTGCCAGCAGACCCCTATGGGACAGGTGGACAGATACGCAGTATTTT.

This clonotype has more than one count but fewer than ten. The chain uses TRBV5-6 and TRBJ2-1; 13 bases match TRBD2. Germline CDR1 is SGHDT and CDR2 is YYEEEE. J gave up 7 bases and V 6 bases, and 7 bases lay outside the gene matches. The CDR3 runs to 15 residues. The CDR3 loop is CASTRGLAGPNEQFF. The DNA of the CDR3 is TGTGCCAGCACCCGGGGACTAGCGGGACCGAATGAGCAGTTCTTC.

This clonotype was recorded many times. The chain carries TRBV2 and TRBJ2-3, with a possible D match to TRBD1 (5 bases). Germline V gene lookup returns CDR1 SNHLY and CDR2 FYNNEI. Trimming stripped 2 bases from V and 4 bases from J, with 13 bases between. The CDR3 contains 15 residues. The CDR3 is CASSEQGRSADTQYF. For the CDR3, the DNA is TGTGCCAGCAGTGAACAGGGTCGGTCAGCAGATACGCAGTATTTT.

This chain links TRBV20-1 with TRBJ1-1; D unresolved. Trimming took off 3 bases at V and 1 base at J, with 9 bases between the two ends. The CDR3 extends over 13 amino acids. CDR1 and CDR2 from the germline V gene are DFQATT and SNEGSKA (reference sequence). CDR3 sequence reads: CSARRLPNTEAFF. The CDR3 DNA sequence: TGCAGTGCTAGGAGACTCCCGAACACTGAAGCTTTCTTT.

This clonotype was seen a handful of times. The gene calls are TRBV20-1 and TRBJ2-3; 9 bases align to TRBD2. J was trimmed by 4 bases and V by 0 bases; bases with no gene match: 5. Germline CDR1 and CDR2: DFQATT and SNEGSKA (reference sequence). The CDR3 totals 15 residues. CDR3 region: CSAREAGGQPDTQYF. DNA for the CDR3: TGCAGTGCTAGAGAGGCGGGGGGGCAGCCAGATACGCAGTATTTT.